This T cell receptor beta chain is drawn from a study of blood T cells in healthy people across ages. The authors ran a second PCR of about 7 to 11 cycles using a sample-barcoded 5' primer and a J-beta primer mix. CDR3-containing paired-end reads numbered at least 2.5 million in each sample. MiXCR, applied by TCRdb to the 5' RACE reads, yields one record per CDR3 protein. Of some 1.4 million distinct CDR3 sequences listed, roughly 40% are singletons. Healthy Caucasian individuals from Russia aged roughly 6 to 90 were enrolled as donors. Roughly 10 milliliters of peripheral blood were drawn from each donor. Findings of the study overall: Across the age range, TCR beta diversity per million T cells fell in a roughly linear way.

As to this clonotype: The antigen is not known.

The specimen was blood. The TCR sequence derives from a young woman in good health.

The CDR3 protein is CASSFARAAYEQYF. For the CDR3, the DNA is TGTGCCAGCAGTTTTGCCAGGGCCGCCTACGAGCAGTACTTC. The rearrangement joins TRBV27 to TRBJ2-7; a possible D gene is TRBD1 (5 bases). The germline gives CDR1 MNHEY, CDR2 SMNVEV (reference sequence). The V gene lost 3 bases and the J gene lost 2 bases, with 11 bases spanning the gap. The CDR3 spans 14 residues.